The clone carrying this T cell receptor (beta chain) turned up a few times. Possible read error: a much larger clone is one base away. The sample is drawn from a study of T cells in Graves' hyperthyroidism and ophthalmopathy. At the level of the study: Peripheral blood specimens were obtained at initial diagnosis, prior to any treatment.

TCR beta CDR3 regions were amplified from RNA. HTBI primers were used for first-round RT-PCR of the TCR CDR3. MiXCR, applied by TCRdb to the multiplex PCR reads, yields one record per CDR3 protein. Of hundreds of thousands of distinct CDR3 sequences in the sample, about 14% were seen once. Sequences were obtained from blood. The sequence was collected from a woman under 30 with Graves' hyperthyroidism.

Here the CDR3 DNA reads TGTGCCAGCAGCTCGGACAGCTATGACTACACCTTC. Protein sequence: CASSSDSYDYTF. The chain has TRBV12-3 or TRBV12-4 and TRBJ1-2; D perhaps matches TRBD1 (6 bases). CDR3 length: 12 residues.